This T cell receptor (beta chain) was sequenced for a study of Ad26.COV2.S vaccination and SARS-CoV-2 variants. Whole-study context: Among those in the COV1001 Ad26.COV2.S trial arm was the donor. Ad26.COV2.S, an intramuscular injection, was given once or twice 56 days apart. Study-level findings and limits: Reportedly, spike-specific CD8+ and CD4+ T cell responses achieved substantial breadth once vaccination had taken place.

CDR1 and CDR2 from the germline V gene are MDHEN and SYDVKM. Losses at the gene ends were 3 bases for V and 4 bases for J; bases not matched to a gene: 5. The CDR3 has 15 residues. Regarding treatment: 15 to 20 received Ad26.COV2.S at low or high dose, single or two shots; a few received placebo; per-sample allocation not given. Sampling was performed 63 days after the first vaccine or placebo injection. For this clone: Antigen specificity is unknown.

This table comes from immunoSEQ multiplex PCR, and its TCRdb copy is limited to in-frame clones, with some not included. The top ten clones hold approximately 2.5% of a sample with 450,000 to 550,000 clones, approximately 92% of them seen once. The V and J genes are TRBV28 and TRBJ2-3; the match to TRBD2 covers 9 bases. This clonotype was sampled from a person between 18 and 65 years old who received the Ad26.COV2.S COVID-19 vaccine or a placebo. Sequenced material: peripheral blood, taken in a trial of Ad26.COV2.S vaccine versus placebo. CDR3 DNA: TGTGCCAGCAGTTTGCGCGGGGGGGCAGCAGATACGCAGTATTTT. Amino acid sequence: CASSLRGGAADTQYF.